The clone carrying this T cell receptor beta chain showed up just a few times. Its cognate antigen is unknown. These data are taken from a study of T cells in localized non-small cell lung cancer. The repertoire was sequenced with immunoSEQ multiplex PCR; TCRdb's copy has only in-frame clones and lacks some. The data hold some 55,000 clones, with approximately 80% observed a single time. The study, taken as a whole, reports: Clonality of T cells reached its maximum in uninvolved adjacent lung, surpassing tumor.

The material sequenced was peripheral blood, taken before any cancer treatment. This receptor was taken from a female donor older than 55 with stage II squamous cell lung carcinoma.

The CDR3 bases are TGCGCCAGCAGTGAGAACAGCAACTATGGCTACACCTTC. Translated: CASSENSNYGYTF. The V gene is TRBV10-1, the J gene TRBJ1-2; D unclear. The CDR3 consists of 13 residues. CDR1 is WNHNN, CDR2 SYGVQD, per germline (reference sequence). The V gene lost 2 bases and the J gene lost 2 bases, with 6 bases spanning the gap.